The rows below give T cell receptor beta chains drawn from one sample of a study of CD8+ T cells in alopecia areata. The assay was immunoSEQ multiplex PCR, and TCRdb's table has in-frame clones only and misses some. The sample comprises about 200,000 clones, 60% of which are singletons, and 3% to 4% rests with the top ten. The sequences come from CD4+ T cells sorted from blood, collected at week 4, from a patient treated with tofacitinib. The receptors come from a human donor with alopecia areata. Both conserved end residues are part of each CDR3. The D gene is left open where the match is weak. The listing skips clone size in some rows; elsewhere it reads once, few, many or a size class.

- | TRBJ2-7 | - | TRBV4-1 | TGCGCCAGCAGCCAAGTGGAGGGAGAATACGAGCAGTACTTC | CASSQVEGEYEQYF
- | TRBJ2-7 | - | TRBV23-1 | TGCGCCAGCAGTTACAGGGCGGACTACGAGCAGTACTTC | CASSYRADYEQYF
few | TRBJ1-5 | - | TRBV28 | TGTGCCAGCAGGTCGGCCAAACAGAATCAGCCCCAGCATTTT | CASRSAKQNQPQHF
- | TRBJ1-2 | TRBD1 | TRBV15 | TGTGCCACCAGCTTCCGGACAGGACAAGCGCGCTATGGCTACACCTTC | CATSFRTGQARYGYTF
- | TRBJ1-5 | - | TRBV15 | TGTGCCACCAGCAGAGTAGGCGTGGATCAGCCCCAGCATTTT | CATSRVGVDQPQHF
- | TRBJ2-5 | - | TRBV7-6 | TGTGCCAGCAGCTTAGCTGGACCGGCCAGGGGACCGACCCAGTACTTC | CASSLAGPARGPTQYF
- | TRBJ1-6 | - | TRBV7-2 | TGTGCCAGCAGCCCGAAGGGCGCCATTAATTCACCCCTCCACTTT | CASSPKGAINSPLHF
few | TRBJ2-3 | - | TRBV30 | TGTGCCTGGAGGGAAGGGGATACGCAGTATTTT | CAWREGDTQYF
- | TRBJ2-5 | - | TRBV29-1 | TGCAGCGTCGACCTATTGGGTACCCAAGAGACCCAGTACTTC | CSVDLLGTQETQYF
- | TRBJ2-7 | - | TRBV5-1 | TGCGCCAGCAGCCGTGGGCCGGAGGGCTCCTACGAGCAGTACTTC | CASSRGPEGSYEQYF
few | TRBJ1-2 | TRBD1 | TRBV10-3 | TGTGCCATCAGTGACTCCGGGACAGACTATGGCTACACCTTC | CAISDSGTDYGYTF
- | TRBJ1-1 | - | TRBV29-1 | TGCAGCGTCACCAGGCTTGCGGGGGCAGGGAATGAAGCTTTCTTT | CSVTRLAGAGNEAFF
few | TRBJ2-6 | - | TRBV29-1 | TGCAGCGCATTGATAACTGGGGTAGGGGCCAACGTCCTGACTTTC | CSALITGVGANVLTF
- | TRBJ2-5 | - | TRBV7-9 | TGTGCCAGCACCTCAGCAGGGTTTGAGACCCAGTACTTC | CASTSAGFETQYF
- | TRBJ1-2 | TRBD1 | TRBV5-1 | TGCGCCAGCAGCTCCCCTTATGGGACAGTTAACTATGGCTACACCTTC | CASSSPYGTVNYGYTF
- | TRBJ1-2 | - | TRBV15 | TGTGCCACCAGCAGCCTTAGTGGCACTAACTATGGCTACACCTTC | CATSSLSGTNYGYTF
- | TRBJ2-2 | - | TRBV2 | TGTGCCAGCAGGAAGGGAGAGAACACCGGGGAGCTGTTTTTT | CASRKGENTGELFF
once | TRBJ1-4 | TRBD1 | TRBV30 | TGTGCCTGGAACAGGGGCGAAAAACTGTTTTTT | CAWNRGEKLFF
- | TRBJ2-3 | TRBD2 | TRBV9 | TGTGCCAGCAGCGTAGGTCTAGCGGGCCCTAGCACAGATACGCAGTATTTT | CASSVGLAGPSTDTQYF
- | TRBJ2-3 | TRBD2 | TRBV29-1 | TGCAGCGTTGACTGGCCTAGCGGGGCCACAGATACGCAGTATTTT | CSVDWPSGATDTQYF
- | TRBJ1-1 | TRBD1 | TRBV29-1 | TGCAGCATTATGGGACAGCTGAACACTGAAGCTTTCTTT | CSIMGQLNTEAFF
once | TRBJ1-6 | - | TRBV4-2 | TGTGCCAGCAGCCAAGGCGGACAGAATTCACCCCTCCACTTT | CASSQGGQNSPLHF
few | TRBJ2-2 | - | TRBV6-5 | TGTGCCAGCAGTGCCCGGGGGGGGGAGCTGTTTTTT | CASSARGGELFF
- | TRBJ1-1 | - | TRBV29-1 | TGCAGCGTTGCGGGGGGCGCGACCACTGAAGCTTTCTTT | CSVAGGATTEAFF
- | TRBJ2-3 | - | TRBV5-1 | TGCGCCAGCAGCTTGGTTCTACGCACAGATACGCAGTATTTT | CASSLVLRTDTQYF
- | TRBJ1-2 | - | TRBV30 | TGTGCCTGGGGGTTGGGTCAAGCCTATGGCTACACCTTC | CAWGLGQAYGYTF
- | TRBJ1-1 | - | TRBV29-1 | TGCAGCGTTCGGTTGGGAGGGCAGGGCACCACTGAAGCTTTCTTT | CSVRLGGQGTTEAFF
- | TRBJ2-7 | - | TRBV11-2 | TGTGCCAGCAGCCCTTCCTACGAGCAGTACTTC | CASSPSYEQYF
- | TRBJ2-3 | TRBD2 | TRBV10-3 | TGTGCCATTGGCGTGGGACTAGCGATGGATACGCAGTATTTT | CAIGVGLAMDTQYF
- | TRBJ2-3 | - | TRBV10-3 | TGTGCCATCAGCTTGGGACAAGCTACGCAGTATTTT | CAISLGQATQYF
- | TRBJ1-2 | TRBD1 | TRBV2 | TGTGCCAGCGCAGGGGGTAGGGGCAACTATGGCTACACCTTC | CASAGGRGNYGYTF
- | TRBJ1-1 | TRBD1 | TRBV7-2 | TGTGCCAGCAGCATCGGGACAGGGTTAAGGGCTGAAGCTTTCTTT | CASSIGTGLRAEAFF
few | TRBJ1-1 | TRBD1 | TRBV20-1 | TGCAGTGCTAGATTGGGACAGGTGACTTTCTTT | CSARLGQVTFF
- | TRBJ2-1 | - | TRBV28 | TGTGCCAGCAACCCGACGTATAGCTCCTACAATGAGCAGTTCTTC | CASNPTYSSYNEQFF
- | TRBJ2-5 | - | TRBV5-6 | TGTGCCAGCAGCTTATTCGGGGGAGCTCGGGAGACCCAGTACTTC | CASSLFGGARETQYF
- | TRBJ2-3 | TRBD2 | TRBV5-6 | TGTGCCAGCAGCCTTTTACGGGGGGAGACAGATACGCAGTATTTT | CASSLLRGETDTQYF
few | TRBJ2-7 | - | TRBV4-2 | TGTGCCAGCAGCCAAACCGCTAGCTCCCCCTACTCCTACGAGCAGTACTTC | CASSQTASSPYSYEQYF
few | TRBJ2-7 | TRBD2 | TRBV28 | TGTGCCAGCAGTCCCTGGACTAGCGGGGGTGAGCAGTACTTC | CASSPWTSGGEQYF
- | TRBJ2-3 | - | TRBV30 | TGTGCCTGGGATCGGGCCCGCACAGATACGCAGTATTTT | CAWDRARTDTQYF
- | TRBJ2-5 | - | TRBV30 | TGTGCCTGGAGTGTAGGATCGAGGGGCCAAGAGACCCAGTACTTC | CAWSVGSRGQETQYF
- | TRBJ1-4 | - | TRBV9 | TGTGCCAGCAGCACCTGTAATGAAAAACTGTTTTTT | CASSTCNEKLFF